The 22 T cell receptor beta chains in this list originate from one sample, sequenced in a study of T cell clonotyping in hematopoietic cell transplantation. Measured with immunoSEQ multiplex PCR; TCRdb has only the in-frame clones, and not every one. The sample lists around 9,700 clones; 89% were seen once. The sample here was PBMCs, taken 180 days after allogeneic stem cell transplant. The source is a male patient between 60 and 69 years old who had an allogeneic stem cell transplant from an unrelated donor, so the T cells may come from the graft donor. Some clones in this sample may be carry-over from other donors' samples.

The CDR3 reads CAISESWGGGYEQYF. The CDR3 DNA is TGTGCCATCAGTGAGTCGTGGGGAGGGGGCTACGAGCAGTACTTC. The V and J genes are TRBV10-3 and TRBJ2-7; possibly TRBD2 for D (7 bases). Germline V CDR1 and CDR2: ENHRY, SYGVKD. The V gene lost 0 bases and the J gene lost 3 bases, with 12 bases spanning the gap. The CDR3 totals 15 residues.

The CDR3 bases are TGTGCCAGCAGCCCCGGGGCAGGGCCGGAAACCATATATTTT. It is translated as CASSPGAGPETIYF. The chain joins TRBV7-9 to TRBJ1-3; D possibly corresponds to TRBD1 (5 bases). CDR3 length: 14 amino acids. Germline loops: CDR1 SEHNR, CDR2 FQNEAQ (reference sequence). V lost 5 bases to trimming and J lost 10 bases, with 18 bases between them.

By proportion, this clone is medium-sized. J is TRBJ2-1 and V is TRBV4-3, with D possibly matching TRBD2 (6 bases). The CDR3 sequence is 15 residues long. The germline V gene has CDR1 LGHNA and CDR2 YSLEER. V was trimmed by 2 bases and J by 0 bases, leaving 8 bases between them. CDR3 coding DNA: TGCGCCAGCAGCCAACTAGCGAGCTCCTACAATGAGCAGTTCTTC. Encoded protein: CASSQLASSYNEQFF.

This chain joins TRBV5-1 and TRBJ1-1; 7 nucleotides agree with TRBD1. Germline CDR1 reads SGHRS; CDR2 reads YFSETQ. The V segment lost 0 bases and the J segment 4 bases; nucleotides outside the gene matches: 9. CDR3 length equals 16 residues. CDR3 nucleotides: TGCGCCAGCAGCTTGGGGCACAGGGGATCGAGCACTGAAGCTTTCTTT. Protein: CASSLGHRGSSTEAFF.

The chain couples TRBV5-1 to TRBJ2-5; 10 bases are a match to TRBD1. J gave up 5 bases and V 5 bases, and 9 bases lay outside the gene matches. In germline, CDR1 is SGHRS, CDR2 YFSETQ. CDR3 length equals 15 residues. CDR3 in DNA: TGCGCCAGCAGGCGGACAGGGGGAGACCGGGAGACCCAGTACTTC. Translating it yields CASRRTGGDRETQYF.

J is TRBJ1-3 and V is TRBV9, with D possibly matching TRBD1 (6 bases). The germline V and J ends were trimmed by 3 bases and 4 bases, with 17 bases remaining between them. The germline gives CDR1 SGDLS, CDR2 YYNGEE. The CDR3 covers 16 residues. In DNA form, the CDR3 reads TGTGCCAGCAGCGCCGAGGGGGGGAAGTACGGAAACACCATATATTTT. It is translated as CASSAEGGKYGNTIYF.

The chain employs TRBV6-5 and TRBJ2-3; tentative D call: TRBD2 (6 bases). Germline V gives CDR1 MNHEY, CDR2 SVGAGI. The V end lost 5 bases, the J end lost 0 bases, and 12 bases lay between the germline ends. CDR3 length equals 15 residues. This CDR3 reads CASSQGGLSTDTQYF. The DNA of the CDR3 is TGTGCCAGCAGTCAGGGAGGCCTGAGCACAGATACGCAGTATTTT.

The rearrangement uses TRBV5-6 and TRBJ1-1, with D possibly matching TRBD1 (5 bases). The germline gives CDR1 SGHDT, CDR2 YYEEEE. This CDR3 spans 13 amino acids. The V end was cut by 4 bases, the J end by 4 bases, with 11 bases between. CDR3 coding DNA: TGTGCCAGCAGCCGGGACGCTGGCACTGAAGCTTTCTTT. As protein: CASSRDAGTEAFF. Full variable domain (outside the CDR3, taken from reference TRBV5-6 and TRBJ1-1): DAGVTQSPTHLIKTRGQQVTLRCSPKSGHDTVSWYQQALGQGPQFIFQYYEEEERQRGNFPDRFSGHQFPNYSSELNVNALLLGDSALYLCASSRDAGTEAFFGQGTRLTVV.

This chain joins TRBV5-6 and TRBJ1-3, with a possible D match to TRBD1 (5 bases). Trimming pared 1 base from V and 0 bases from J, leaving 17 bases between. Germline V CDR1 and CDR2: SGHDT, YYEEEE. CDR3 length: 18 amino acids. CDR3 protein: CASSLWGRASSSGNTIYF. CDR3 sequence (DNA): TGTGCCAGCAGCTTGTGGGGCAGAGCATCGAGCTCTGGAAACACCATATATTTT.

The chain uses TRBV13 and TRBJ2-3; D is undetermined. Germline V lookup: CDR1 PRHDT, CDR2 FYEKMQ (reference sequence). The CDR3 is made up of 12 amino acids. The germline V and J ends were trimmed by 0 bases and 8 bases, with 6 bases remaining between them. CDR3 in amino acids: CASSLGLRTQYF. The CDR3 bases are TGTGCCAGCAGCTTAGGCCTCCGTACGCAGTATTTT.

This chain links TRBV19 with TRBJ1-3; D call uncertain. Germline loops: CDR1 LNHDA, CDR2 SQIVND (reference sequence). The CDR3 contains 15 residues. V lost 2 bases and J lost 0, with 8 bases in between. CDR3 sequence: CASSIYHTSGNTIYF. CDR3 DNA: TGTGCCAGTAGTATATACCATACCTCTGGAAACACCATATATTTT.

V and J are TRBV10-3 and TRBJ2-7; the D is unclear. CDR1 is ENHRY, CDR2 SYGVKD, per germline. This CDR3 comprises 13 residues. Deletions cut 2 bases from V and 3 bases from J, with 8 bases between. Here the CDR3 reads CAISENSLYEQYF. CDR3 DNA sequence: TGTGCCATCAGTGAGAACTCCCTCTACGAGCAGTACTTC.

The rearrangement links TRBV2 to TRBJ2-3; 9 bases map to TRBD2. CDR1 and CDR2 (germline): SNHLY, FYNNEI. CDR3 length: 15 amino acids. Unmatched junction bases numbered 2, after V lost 4 bases and J lost 0 bases. The CDR3 coding sequence is TGTGCCAGCAGTGCCCTAGCGGGGAGCACAGATACGCAGTATTTT. This translates into CASSALAGSTDTQYF.

The chain employs TRBV6-1 and TRBJ2-3, with 8 bases aligning to TRBD1. The V and J ends lost 6 bases and 5 bases, in that order; junction bases with no gene match: 7. Germline CDR1 and CDR2: MNHNS and SASEGT. The CDR3 covers 14 residues. The CDR3 is CASRRTGWGDTQYF. The CDR3 DNA reads as TGTGCCAGCAGAAGGACAGGGTGGGGAGATACGCAGTATTTT.

V usage is TRBV5-1 and J usage is TRBJ1-2, with D perhaps TRBD1 (5 bases). Germline V gene lookup returns CDR1 SGHRS and CDR2 YFSETQ. The ends were cut back, 0 bases at V and 3 bases at J, with 9 bases in the middle. The CDR3 is 14 residues long. CDR3 protein: CASSLGGPDYGYTF. As DNA, the CDR3 is TGCGCCAGCAGCTTGGGGGGCCCCGACTATGGCTACACCTTC.

This chain links TRBV4-2 with TRBJ2-7, with a tentative D call TRBD2 (6 bases). Looked up from germline, CDR1 is LGHNA and CDR2 is YNFKEQ. V lost 5 bases, J lost 3 bases, and 17 bases lay in between. This CDR3 contains 15 residues. CDR3 in DNA: TGTGCCAGCAGCTTGGGGCGCGGGGCCGGCTACGAGCAGTACTTC. Translating it yields CASSLGRGAGYEQYF.

The CDR3 here is CASSVRFEGEQYF. CDR3 sequence (DNA): TGTGCCAGCAGCGTAAGATTTGAGGGAGAGCAGTACTTC. The chain recombines TRBV9 with TRBJ2-7; perhaps TRBD2 as D (5 bases). V was cut by 1 base and J by 7 bases, with 12 bases left in between. The CDR3 is 13 amino acids. Germline loops: CDR1 SGDLS, CDR2 YYNGEE.

This chain joins TRBV5-1 and TRBJ1-2, with a tentative D call TRBD1 (6 bases). The CDR3 spans 14 residues. V dropped 2 bases and J dropped 0 bases, with 8 bases sitting between them. From germline, CDR1 is SGHRS and CDR2 YFSETQ. The CDR3 sequence: CASSLGQSNYGYTF. The CDR3, as DNA: TGCGCCAGCAGCTTAGGACAGTCTAACTATGGCTACACCTTC.

The genes are TRBV6-5 and TRBJ2-7, with 14 bases that match TRBD2. The CDR3 extends over 15 amino acids. Germline CDR1 is MNHEY and CDR2 is SVGAGI. Unmatched junction bases numbered 5, after V lost 6 bases and J lost 4 bases. The DNA of the CDR3 is TGTGCCAGCAGACCCCGACTAGCGGGGGGGTACGAGCAGTACTTC. It translates to CASRPRLAGGYEQYF.

The rearrangement uses TRBV11-2 and TRBJ1-5, with D possibly being TRBD1 (5 bases). This CDR3 contains 14 residues. CDR1 and CDR2 (germline): SGHAT, FQNNGV. The V gene lost 4 bases and the J gene lost 2 bases, with 9 bases spanning the gap. The CDR3 nucleotides read TGTGCCAGCAGCTCGGGGCCGGGCAATCAGCCCCAGCATTTT. It codes for CASSSGPGNQPQHF.

This chain links TRBV18 with TRBJ2-5, with D tentatively TRBD1 or TRBD2 (5 bases each). Germline V CDR1 and CDR2: KGHSH, LQKENI. The V and J ends lost 1 base and 1 base respectively, with 7 bases between them. The CDR3 runs to 14 residues. The CDR3 is CASSPQGTQETQYF. CDR3 sequence (DNA): TGTGCCAGCTCACCACAGGGGACCCAAGAGACCCAGTACTTC.

The genes are TRBV19 and TRBJ1-6; 8 nucleotides align to TRBD1. This CDR3 has 15 residues. The V and J ends lost 6 bases and 10 bases, in that order; junction bases with no gene match: 11. The V gene's germline CDR1 is LNHDA and CDR2 SQIVND (reference sequence). The CDR3 region is CASRPQGGAWSPLHF. The CDR3 region has the DNA TGTGCCAGTAGGCCACAGGGGGGTGCTTGGTCACCCCTCCACTTT.